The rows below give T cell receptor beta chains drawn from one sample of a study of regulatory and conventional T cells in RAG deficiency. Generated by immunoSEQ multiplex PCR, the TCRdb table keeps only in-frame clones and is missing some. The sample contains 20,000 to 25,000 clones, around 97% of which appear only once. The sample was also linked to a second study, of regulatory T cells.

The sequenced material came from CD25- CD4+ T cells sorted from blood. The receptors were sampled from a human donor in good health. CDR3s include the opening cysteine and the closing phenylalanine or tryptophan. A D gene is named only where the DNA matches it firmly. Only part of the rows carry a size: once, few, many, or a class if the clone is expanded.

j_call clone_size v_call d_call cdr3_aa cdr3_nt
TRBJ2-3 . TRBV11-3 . CASSSRQHTDTQYF TGTGCCAGCAGCTCTCGACAGCACACAGATACGCAGTATTTT
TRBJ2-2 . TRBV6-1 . CASSELEAGELFF TGTGCCAGCAGTGAACTTGAGGCCGGGGAGCTGTTTTTT
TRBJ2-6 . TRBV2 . CASSDGVSGANVLTF TGTGCCAGCAGTGACGGTGTCTCTGGGGCCAACGTCCTGACTTTC
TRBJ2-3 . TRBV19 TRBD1 CASSIGDRVSDTQYF TGTGCCAGTAGTATAGGGGACAGGGTCTCAGATACGCAGTATTTT
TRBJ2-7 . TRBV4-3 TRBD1 CASSQGGQASYEQYF TGCGCCAGCAGCCAAGGAGGACAGGCTTCCTACGAGCAGTACTTC
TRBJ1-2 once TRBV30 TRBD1 CAWSVAGQGTYGYTF TGTGCCTGGAGTGTAGCGGGACAGGGGACCTATGGCTACACCTTC
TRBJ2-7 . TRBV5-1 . CASSPRGQPGSYEQYF TGCGCCAGCAGCCCGAGGGGACAACCCGGCTCCTACGAGCAGTACTTC
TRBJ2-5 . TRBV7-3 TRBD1 CASSPQGGAQYF TGTGCCAGCAGCCCACAGGGGGGAGCCCAGTACTTC
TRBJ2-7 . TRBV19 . CASSIGQRGSSYEQYF TGTGCCAGTAGTATAGGTCAACGGGGAAGCTCCTACGAGCAGTACTTC
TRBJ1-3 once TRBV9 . CASSVAGSVSSGNTIYF TGTGCCAGCAGCGTAGCGGGGTCCGTAAGCTCTGGAAACACCATATATTTT
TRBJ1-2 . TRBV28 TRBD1 CASSLGTGASNYGYTF TGTGCCAGCAGTTTAGGGACAGGGGCCTCTAACTATGGCTACACCTTC
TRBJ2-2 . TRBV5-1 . CASSSLNTGELFF TGCGCCAGCAGCTCCTTGAACACCGGGGAGCTGTTTTTT
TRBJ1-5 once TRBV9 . CASSVGGYYNQPQHF TGTGCCAGCAGCGTAGGAGGATACTACAATCAGCCCCAGCATTTT
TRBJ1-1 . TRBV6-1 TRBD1 CASSESRGRNFF TGTGCCAGCAGTGAAAGCAGGGGGCGGAATTTCTTT
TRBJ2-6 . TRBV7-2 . CASSLVGFSGIGANVLTF TGTGCCAGCAGCTTAGTCGGATTCTCAGGGATCGGGGCCAACGTCCTGACTTTC
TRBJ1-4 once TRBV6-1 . CASSEVAAGEKLFF TGTGCCAGCAGTGAAGTCGCCGCAGGTGAAAAACTGTTTTTT
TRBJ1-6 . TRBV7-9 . CASSFVGQSSYNSPLHF TGTGCCAGCAGTTTCGTTGGACAGAGCTCCTATAATTCACCCCTCCACTTT
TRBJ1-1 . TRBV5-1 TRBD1 CASSFPGQGARDTEAFF TGCGCCAGCAGCTTTCCGGGACAGGGGGCAAGGGACACTGAAGCTTTCTTT
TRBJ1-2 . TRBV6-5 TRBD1 CASSPGQAPYGYTF TGTGCCAGCAGCCCCGGACAGGCACCGTATGGCTACACCTTC
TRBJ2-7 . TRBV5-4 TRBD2 CASSLGGLQGGYEQYF TGTGCCAGCAGCTTGGGGGGCCTCCAGGGAGGGTACGAGCAGTACTTC
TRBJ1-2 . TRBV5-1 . CASSLEADGYTF TGCGCCAGCAGCTTGGAGGCGGATGGCTACACCTTC
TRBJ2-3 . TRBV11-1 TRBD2 CASSLAGPGLASDTQYF TGTGCCAGCAGCTTAGCTGGCCCGGGACTAGCGTCAGATACGCAGTATTTT
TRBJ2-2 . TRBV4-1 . CASSQFAGSSAGELFF TGCGCCAGCAGCCAATTTGCAGGGTCCTCCGCCGGGGAGCTGTTTTTT
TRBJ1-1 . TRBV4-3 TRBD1 CASSSFSGTGGWDTEAFF TGCGCCAGCAGCTCATTTTCCGGGACAGGGGGATGGGACACTGAAGCTTTCTTT
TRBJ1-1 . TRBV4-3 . CASSPTDRYQNTEAFF TGCGCCAGCAGCCCAACAGACAGGTACCAGAACACTGAAGCTTTCTTT
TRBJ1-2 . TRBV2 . CASSEGGIRGPGGGYTF TGTGCCAGCAGTGAAGGGGGGATTCGGGGCCCGGGAGGAGGCTACACCTTC
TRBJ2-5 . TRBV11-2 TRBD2 CASSFRLAGETQYF TGTGCCAGCAGCTTTAGACTAGCGGGGGAGACCCAGTACTTC
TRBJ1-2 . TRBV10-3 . CAISESGVNYGYTF TGTGCCATCAGTGAGTCTGGAGTAAACTATGGCTACACCTTC
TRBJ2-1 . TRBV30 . CAWSVIESEQFF TGTGCCTGGAGTGTAATCGAGAGTGAGCAGTTCTTC
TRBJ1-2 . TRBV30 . CAWSVFYGYTF TGTGCCTGGAGTGTCTTCTATGGCTACACCTTC
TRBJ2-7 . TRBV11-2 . CASSLGARVLKQYF TGTGCCAGCAGCTTAGGGGCCAGGGTGTTGAAGCAGTACTTC
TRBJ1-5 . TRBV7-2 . CASSEGAYSNQPQHF TGTGCCAGCAGCGAAGGGGCTTATAGCAATCAGCCCCAGCATTTT
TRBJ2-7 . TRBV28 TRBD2 CAASGGAGYEQYF TGTGCCGCCTCGGGGGGGGCAGGATACGAGCAGTACTTC
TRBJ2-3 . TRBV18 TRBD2 CASSPRTSGGRSDTQYF TGTGCCAGCTCGCCCCGGACTAGCGGGGGGCGGTCAGATACGCAGTATTTT
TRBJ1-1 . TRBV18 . CASSPRQGPPEAFF TGTGCCAGCTCACCCCGCCAGGGCCCCCCTGAAGCTTTCTTT
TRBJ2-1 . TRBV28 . CASSRGTSHSNEQFF TGTGCCAGCAGTCGAGGAACTAGCCATAGCAATGAGCAGTTCTTC
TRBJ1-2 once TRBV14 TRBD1 CASSPQTGGRYGYTF TGTGCCAGCAGCCCCCAGACAGGGGGACGCTATGGCTACACCTTC
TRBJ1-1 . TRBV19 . CASTSEGWYTNTEAFF TGTGCCAGTACCTCCGAGGGCTGGTATACGAACACTGAAGCTTTCTTT
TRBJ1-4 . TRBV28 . CASSLVLTAFNEKLFF TGTGCCAGCAGTTTAGTATTGACAGCCTTTAATGAAAAACTGTTTTTT
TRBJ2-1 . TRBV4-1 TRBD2 CASSQISGVNNEQFF TGCGCCAGCAGTCAAATCAGCGGGGTAAACAATGAGCAGTTCTTC
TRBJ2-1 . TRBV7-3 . CASSDLGSHSTNEQFF TGTGCCAGCAGCGACCTTGGGAGCCATTCCACGAATGAGCAGTTCTTC
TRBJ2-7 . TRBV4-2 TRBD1 CASSQLSHGQGYEQYF TGTGCCAGCAGCCAGCTTTCGCATGGACAGGGGTACGAGCAGTACTTC
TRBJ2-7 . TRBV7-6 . CASSWGPVYEQYF TGTGCCAGCAGCTGGGGCCCGGTCTACGAGCAGTACTTC
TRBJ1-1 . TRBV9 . CASSTGTLNTEAFF TGTGCCAGCAGCACCGGGACACTTAACACTGAAGCTTTCTTT
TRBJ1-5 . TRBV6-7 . CASNRGGGDSNQPQHF TGTGCCAGCAACCGCGGGGGCGGGGATAGCAATCAGCCCCAGCATTTT